This T cell receptor beta chain was identified in a study of shared clonotypes between healthy human individuals. The wider study: Each donor's CD8 memory used one plate, CD8 naive two, each CD4 subset three. Study observations and caveats: Naive subsets typically showed greater estimated richness than memory subsets.

For this clone: What it binds is not known.

The germline V gene encodes CDR1 KGHSY and CDR2 FQNENV. The length of the CDR3 is 13 residues. Trimming stripped 9 bases from V and 1 base from J, with 11 bases between. Profiled with immunoSEQ multiplex PCR; TCRdb holds only in-frame clones, not every one. Here the sample spans roughly 2.5 million clones, around 94% being singletons. The sequenced sample was naive CD4+ T cells sorted from blood. Subset given: CD45RA+ positively selected. The chain uses TRBV16 and TRBJ2-3; TRBD2 might be the D (7 bases). The TCR originated in a man between 18 and 35 years old in good health. The CDR3 protein is CASSGGRTDTQYF. Written as DNA, the CDR3 is TGTGCCAGTTCCGGGGGGCGCACAGATACGCAGTATTTT.